The 25 T cell receptor beta chains in this list originate from one sample, sequenced in a study of vaccination and CD4 T cells after COVID-19. The sample's treatment: approximately 9-day PBMC culture with coronavirus spike peptide pools or control peptides (ViraFEST assay). CD4+ T cells that had been cultured provided DNA sequenced with the Oncomine TCR Beta short-read assay. TCRdb reanalysed the PCR reads using MiXCR and keeps one entry per CDR3 protein. The sample yields roughly 7,200 distinct CDR3 sequences, under 65% seen once. Antigens for these TCRs are unknown. The source material was CD4+ T cells from blood, cultured in vitro. These receptors were obtained from a human donor who had recovered from COVID-19.

V is TRBV2 and J is TRBJ1-1; the D gene is possibly TRBD1 (6 bases). Trimming took off 3 bases at V and 5 bases at J, with 22 bases between the two ends. The CDR3 has 17 residues. The V gene's germline CDR1 is SNHLY and CDR2 FYNNEI. CDR3 sequence (DNA): TGTGCCAGCAGTGACTGGGGGGGGCCCTATCCCGGAACTGAAGCTTTCTTT. Its translation: CASSDWGGPYPGTEAFF.

The CDR3 sequence: CSARDGTVNTEAFF. The CDR3 region has the DNA TGCAGTGCTAGAGATGGGACAGTGAACACTGAAGCTTTCTTT. The V call is TRBV20-1, the J call TRBJ1-1, with 7 bases that match TRBD1. The ends lost 0 bases at V and 0 bases at J; junction bases unmatched: 1. The CDR3 contains 14 residues. CDR1 is DFQATT, CDR2 SNEGSKA, per germline (reference sequence).

CDR3 DNA sequence: TGTGCCAGCAGCGGGGGTGGGTCCTATGGCTACACCTTC. Translation gives CASSGGGSYGYTF. J is TRBJ1-2 and V is TRBV2, with D tentatively TRBD1 (5 bases). Germline lookup yields CDR1 SNHLY and CDR2 FYNNEI. V dropped 6 bases and J dropped 4 bases, with 12 bases sitting between them. This CDR3 is 13 amino acids long.

The chain recombines TRBV7-3 with TRBJ2-3, with 7 positions matching TRBD2. The CDR3 sequence is 15 residues long. J was trimmed by 2 bases and V by 5 bases; bases with no gene match: 7. Germline values: CDR1 SGHTA, CDR2 FQGTGA. This CDR3 is CASSPTGLNTDTQYF. The CDR3 DNA follows: TGTGCCAGCAGCCCAACGGGACTAAACACAGATACGCAGTATTTT.

The gene calls are TRBV28 and TRBJ2-7; TRBD1 aligns across 10 bases. CDR3 length: 14 amino acids. CDR1 MDHEN and CDR2 SYDVKM come from the germline V gene. V was clipped by 3 bases and J by 5 bases; unmatched bases: 4. Here the CDR3 reads CASSLGTGDHEQYF. CDR3 nucleotides: TGTGCCAGCAGTTTGGGGACAGGGGACCACGAGCAGTACTTC.

The chain has TRBV11-2 and TRBJ2-5; D tentatively fits TRBD1 or TRBD2 (6 bases each). Deletions cut 3 bases from V and 1 base from J, with 21 bases between. CDR3 size: 18 residues. Germline loops: CDR1 SGHAT, CDR2 FQNNGV. CDR3 residues: CASSFWGVRGQLQETQYF. CDR3 coding DNA: TGTGCCAGCAGCTTTTGGGGGGTCAGGGGCCAACTCCAAGAGACCCAGTACTTC.

V gene TRBV7-2 combines with J gene TRBJ1-6; D is uncertain. Germline lookup yields CDR1 SGHTA and CDR2 FQGNSA. The CDR3 runs 16 residues. Trimming left V 1 base short and J 0 bases short, with 7 bases between. The CDR3 region is CASSLDASSYNSPLHF. CDR3 nucleotides: TGTGCCAGCAGCTTAGATGCGAGCTCCTATAATTCACCCCTCCACTTT.

The gene calls are TRBV7-2 and TRBJ2-3; tentative D call: TRBD1 (5 bases). V dropped 1 base and J dropped 5 bases, with 7 bases sitting between them. The CDR3 runs to 13 residues. Germline V CDR1 and CDR2: SGHTA, FQGNSA. For the CDR3, the DNA is TGTGCCAGCAGCTTAGACAGGCAAGATACGCAGTATTTT. Encoded protein: CASSLDRQDTQYF.

CDR3 loop: CASSQGARANYGYTF. DNA of the CDR3: TGCGCCAGCAGCCAAGGGGCGAGAGCTAACTATGGCTACACCTTC. The chain is built from TRBV4-3 and TRBJ1-2, with D unclear. Trimming took 1 base from V and 0 from J, leaving 9 bases between them. The V gene's germline CDR1 is LGHNA and CDR2 YSLEER. This CDR3 is 15 amino acids long.

The chain uses TRBV7-2 and TRBJ2-7, with 8 positions matching TRBD1. Germline CDR1 is SGHTA and CDR2 is FQGNSA. V lost 2 bases and J lost 4; bases outside the gene matches: 7. CDR3 length equals 15 residues. CDR3 DNA sequence: TGTGCCAGCAGCTTACGGCAGGGGGCTGGGTACGAGCAGTACTTC. Protein: CASSLRQGAGYEQYF.

The rearrangement uses TRBV28 and TRBJ2-7; D might be TRBD1 (5 bases). There are 12 residues in the CDR3. Germline CDR1 reads MDHEN; CDR2 reads SYDVKM. The germline V and J ends were trimmed by 4 bases and 4 bases, with 8 bases remaining between them. CDR3 region: CASSSHRYEQYF. CDR3 DNA: TGTGCCAGCAGTTCCCACAGGTACGAGCAGTACTTC.

This rearrangement joins TRBV24-1 to TRBJ2-1; 8 bases align to TRBD2. CDR3 length: 17 amino acids. Germline values: CDR1 KGHDR, CDR2 SFDVKD. V gave up 2 bases and J gave up 4 bases; unmatched junction bases: 9. CDR3 sequence reads: CATSDSSSGRGYNEQFF. The CDR3 DNA sequence: TGTGCCACCAGTGATTCGTCGAGCGGGAGAGGTTACAATGAGCAGTTCTTC.

The chain is built from TRBV28 and TRBJ1-1; D possibly corresponds to TRBD1 (5 bases). This CDR3 contains 15 residues. Germline V gene lookup returns CDR1 MDHEN and CDR2 SYDVKM. Between the trimmed V and J ends, which lost 9 bases and 0 bases, there was a span of 17 bases. CDR3 bases: TGTGCCAGTCATAGTGGGGGGGAAATGAACACTGAAGCTTTCTTT. Protein product: CASHSGGEMNTEAFF. Based on the CDR3 plus reference TRBV28 and TRBJ1-1, the full variable domain is DVKVTQSSRYLVKRTGEKVFLECVQDMDHENMFWYRQDPGLGLRLIYFSYDVKMKEKGDIPEGYSVSREKKERFSLILESASTNQTSMYLCASHSGGEMNTEAFFGQGTRLTVV.

V is TRBV7-9 and J is TRBJ2-7, with D tentatively TRBD1 or TRBD2 (5 bases each). The CDR3 totals 15 residues. Trimming cost V 4 bases and J 0 bases, with 13 bases left between them. Germline V gene data show CDR1 as SEHNR and CDR2 as FQNEAQ (reference sequence). CDR3 amino acids: CASSSGPQSSYEQYF. The CDR3 region has the DNA TGTGCCAGCAGCTCGGGGCCCCAAAGCTCCTACGAGCAGTACTTC.

The rearrangement joins TRBV20-1 to TRBJ1-5; 7 bases match TRBD1. The trim removed 5 bases at V and 4 bases at J, leaving 5 bases unmatched. CDR3 length: 13 residues. The germline V gene encodes CDR1 DFQATT and CDR2 SNEGSKA (reference sequence). CDR3 protein: CSAEQGRNQPQHF. The CDR3 coding sequence is TGCAGTGCTGAACAGGGGCGAAATCAGCCCCAGCATTTT.

The chain is built from TRBV7-9 and TRBJ2-3; D is ambiguous. The germline gives CDR1 SEHNR, CDR2 FQNEAQ (reference sequence). CDR3 length equals 13 residues. V was clipped by 1 base and J by 2 bases, with 4 bases between them. The CDR3 protein is CASSLDLTDTQYF. The CDR3 nucleotides read TGTGCCAGCAGCTTAGACCTCACAGATACGCAGTATTTT.

The V and J genes are TRBV19 and TRBJ1-1; TRBD1 might be the D (6 bases). This CDR3 contains 17 residues. Looked up from germline, CDR1 is LNHDA and CDR2 is SQIVND (reference sequence). Trimming stripped 5 bases from V and 6 bases from J, with 25 bases between. The CDR3 region has the DNA TGTGCCAGTAGTGTTACCCACGGGGGCAGGGGTGGGGCTGAAGCTTTCTTT. This translates into CASSVTHGGRGGAEAFF. Full variable domain (remainder filled in from reference TRBV19 and TRBJ1-1): DGGITQSPKYLFRKEGQNVTLSCEQNLNHDAMYWYRQDPGQGLRLIYYSQIVNDFQKGDIAEGYSVSREKKESFPLTVTSAQKNPTAFYLCASSVTHGGRGGAEAFFGQGTRLTVV.

The chain is built from TRBV20-1 and TRBJ1-1; D possibly corresponds to TRBD1 (5 bases). CDR3 length: 15 residues. Trimming stripped 3 bases from V and 3 bases from J, with 17 bases between. The germline V gene encodes CDR1 DFQATT and CDR2 SNEGSKA (reference sequence). CDR3 nucleotides: TGCAGTGCTAGTGAGAGGGGTCCATGGGACACTGAAGCTTTCTTT. Translating it yields CSASERGPWDTEAFF.

This chain joins TRBV7-2 and TRBJ2-5; 10 nucleotides agree with TRBD2. CDR1 and CDR2 (germline): SGHTA, FQGNSA. CDR3 length: 15 amino acids. V shed 1 base, J shed 6 bases, and the junction held 5 bases outside the gene matches. The CDR3 here is CASSLELAGEKTQYF. The CDR3 DNA is TGTGCCAGCAGCTTAGAGCTAGCGGGGGAGAAGACCCAGTACTTC. Full variable domain (remainder filled in from reference TRBV7-2 and TRBJ2-5): GAGVSQSPSNKVTEKGKDVELRCDPISGHTALYWYRQSLGQGLEFLIYFQGNSAPDKSGLPSDRFSAERTGGSVSTLTIQRTQQEDSAVYLCASSLELAGEKTQYFGPGTRLLVL.

This clonotype was counted between two and nine times. The V gene is TRBV20-1, the J gene TRBJ1-2; no clear D. Germline V CDR1 and CDR2: DFQATT, SNEGSKA (reference sequence). Trimming took 0 bases from V and 5 from J, leaving 22 bases between them. The CDR3 covers 17 residues. The DNA for the CDR3 is TGCAGTGCTAGAGACTCTAGGGTCAACCCCGGGCAGTATGGCTACACCTTC. This encodes CSARDSRVNPGQYGYTF.

This chain connects TRBV20-1 to TRBJ1-1; 8 positions match TRBD1. V lost 6 bases, J lost 4 bases, and 4 bases stayed unmatched. The germline CDR1 and CDR2 sequences are DFQATT and SNEGSKA (reference sequence). This CDR3 region has 12 residues. CDR3 in amino acids: CSATGGSTEAFF. CDR3 DNA: TGCAGTGCCACAGGGGGAAGCACTGAAGCTTTCTTT.

This clonotype was counted a few times. This sequence joins TRBV21-1 and TRBJ1-5. TRBV21-1 is classified as a pseudogene. There are 18 residues in the CDR3. CDR3 residues: CASTSCRTTLCSNQPQHF. CDR3 nucleotides: TGTGCCAGCACAAGTTGCCGGACGACTCTGTGTAGCAATCAGCCCCAGCATTTT.

The chain combines TRBV20-1 with TRBJ2-5, with 7 bases lining up with TRBD1. V lost 2 bases to trimming and J lost 4 bases; unmatched junction nucleotides: 4. Germline lookup yields CDR1 DFQATT and CDR2 SNEGSKA (reference sequence). There are 13 residues in the CDR3. In nucleotides, the CDR3 is TGCAGTGCTAGACCCACAGGGGTAGAGACCCAGTACTTC. This codes for CSARPTGVETQYF.

The chain employs TRBV7-2 and TRBJ1-1; the D is unclear. There are 15 residues in the CDR3. V gave up 1 base and J gave up 0 bases, with 9 bases separating them. Germline values: CDR1 SGHTA, CDR2 FQGNSA. CDR3 loop: CASSLGLGMNTEAFF. The CDR3 region has the DNA TGTGCCAGCAGCTTAGGGCTGGGTATGAACACTGAAGCTTTCTTT.

The genes are TRBV20-1 and TRBJ1-4; D might be TRBD1 (5 bases). The CDR3 runs to 14 residues. Deletions cut 5 bases from V and 5 bases from J, with 15 bases between. Germline CDR1 reads DFQATT; CDR2 reads SNEGSKA (reference sequence). CDR3 sequence reads: CSAVSRVNNEKLFF. The CDR3 DNA is TGCAGTGCTGTCTCCAGGGTAAACAATGAAAAACTGTTTTTT.